The 20 T cell receptor beta chains below come from one sample, sequenced in a study of CD8+ T cells in alopecia areata. Following RNA extraction, reverse transcription yielded cDNA that acted as the sequencing template. Sequencing was performed with immunoSEQ multiplex PCR; in TCRdb, only in-frame clones are kept and a portion is missing. The sample lists more than 90,000 clones, about 60% occurring once. Specimen: CD4+ T cells sorted from blood. Receptors originate from a human donor in good health.

The J gene is TRBJ1-5, the V gene TRBV10-3, with D perhaps matching TRBD1 (5 bases). Germline lookup yields CDR1 ENHRY and CDR2 SYGVKD. V dropped 11 bases and J dropped 0 bases, with 11 bases sitting between them. The CDR3 spans 13 residues. The CDR3 sequence: CASRGVSNQPQHF. CDR3 nucleotide sequence: TGTGCCTCTCGGGGGGTTAGCAATCAGCCCCAGCATTTT.

A few counts support this clone. The CDR3 DNA reads as TGCAGAGCCATGAGCACAGATACGCAGTATTTT. This translates into CRAMSTDTQYF. This chain connects TRBV29-1 to TRBJ2-3; D remains ambiguous. The germline V gene encodes CDR1 SQVTM and CDR2 ANQGSEA. The CDR3 is 11 residues long.

The CDR3 DNA is TGCGCCAGCAGCGTATGGGGATTGGAAGCCTCCGAGCAGTACTTC. It codes for CASSVWGLEASEQYF. The chain couples TRBV4-1 to TRBJ2-7; D unresolved. Trimming took 5 bases from V and 6 from J, leaving 20 bases between them. The germline gives CDR1 MGHRA, CDR2 YSYEKL. The CDR3 spans 15 residues.

The V call is TRBV29-1, the J call TRBJ2-3; 14 nucleotides line up with TRBD2. V was pared by 2 bases and J by 3 bases, with 7 bases of the junction left unmatched. Germline assignment: CDR1 SQVTM and CDR2 ANQGSEA. CDR3 length: 17 residues. CDR3 sequence: CSVEQGTSGGRTDTQYF. Here the CDR3 DNA reads TGCAGCGTTGAACAGGGGACTAGCGGGGGCCGAACAGATACGCAGTATTTT.

The chain is built from TRBV29-1 and TRBJ2-5; 7 bases map to TRBD1. The CDR3 is made up of 14 amino acids. Germline CDR1 reads SQVTM; CDR2 reads ANQGSEA. J gave up 1 base and V 7 bases, and 9 bases lay outside the gene matches. CDR3 residues: CSAQDRVFQETQYF. CDR3 nucleotide sequence: TGCAGCGCTCAAGACAGGGTGTTCCAAGAGACCCAGTACTTC.

This clone was seen a few times. This chain uses TRBV7-9 with TRBJ2-5, with no clear D. Germline CDR1 SEHNR, CDR2 FQNEAQ (reference sequence). V was cut by 6 bases and J by 8 bases, with 10 bases left in between. The CDR3 extends over 11 amino acids. CDR3 nucleotide sequence: TGTGCCAGCAGTTACGACTCAACCCAGTACTTC. This codes for CASSYDSTQYF.

The CDR3 nucleotides read TGTGCCAGTTCAGCTTCCGGACAGGGTTTTTATAGCAATCAGCCCCAGCATTTT. Translating gives CASSASGQGFYSNQPQHF. The chain has TRBV7-8 and TRBJ1-5, with 8 bases matching TRBD1. The germline CDR1 and CDR2 sequences are SGHVS and FQNEAQ. Trimming removed 9 bases from V and 0 bases from J; junction bases left unmatched: 16. The CDR3 extends over 18 amino acids.

As concerns this clone: One junction end does not reproduce the germline sequence, and a read error may be involved. The chain joins TRBV30 to TRBJ2-7; 10 nucleotides align to TRBD1. Germline V gene lookup returns CDR1 GTSNPN and CDR2 SVGIG (reference sequence). This CDR3 has 12 residues. DNA for the CDR3: TGTGCCTGGAGTGTAGCCGGGACAGGGGCCGACTTC. Protein sequence: CAWSVAGTGADF.

This clone is a singleton in its sample. V is TRBV29-1 and J is TRBJ2-3; maybe TRBD2 (5 bases). Trimming removed 4 bases from V and 0 bases from J, with 14 bases in between. The CDR3 covers 15 residues. Looked up from germline, CDR1 is SQVTM and CDR2 is ANQGSEA. Here the CDR3 reads CSVGAEATSTDTQYF. In DNA form, the CDR3 reads TGCAGCGTTGGGGCGGAGGCTACTAGCACAGATACGCAGTATTTT.

The V and J genes are TRBV14 and TRBJ1-1; TRBD1 might be the D (5 bases). V was pared by 3 bases and J by 8 bases, with 19 bases between. This CDR3 has 15 residues. Germline V lookup: CDR1 SGHDN, CDR2 FVKESK. The CDR3 sequence is CASSHPTRGGEEAFF. In nucleotides, the CDR3 is TGTGCCAGCAGCCATCCCACCCGGGGGGGAGAGGAAGCTTTCTTT. Together with reference TRBV14 and TRBJ1-1, the CDR3 gives the full variable domain: EAGVTQFPSHSVIEKGQTVTLRCDPISGHDNLYWYRRVMGKEIKFLLHFVKESKQDESGMPNNRFLAERTGGTYSTLKVQPAELEDSGVYFCASSHPTRGGEEAFFGQGTRLTVV.

The genes are TRBV4-1 and TRBJ1-1, with D hard to call. The CDR3 runs to 17 residues. Trimming cost V 0 bases and J 0 bases, with 14 bases left between them. Germline V gene lookup returns CDR1 MGHRA and CDR2 YSYEKL. CDR3 sequence: CASSQDLRKLVNTEAFF. The DNA of the CDR3 is TGCGCCAGCAGCCAAGATTTAAGGAAACTGGTGAACACTGAAGCTTTCTTT.

This chain connects TRBV14 to TRBJ2-3, with 10 bases lining up with TRBD1. The V and J ends lost 6 bases and 6 bases, in that order; junction bases with no gene match: 3. The CDR3 spans 13 residues. Per the germline V gene, CDR1 is SGHDN and CDR2 is FVKESK. Written as DNA, the CDR3 is TGTGCCAGCAGAGACAGGGGGCAGGATACGCAGTATTTT. Protein sequence: CASRDRGQDTQYF.

The chain uses TRBV2 and TRBJ1-2; TRBD1 aligns across 8 bases. The germline V gene encodes CDR1 SNHLY and CDR2 FYNNEI. The V segment lost 8 bases and the J segment 5 bases; nucleotides outside the gene matches: 4. This CDR3 has 12 amino acids. This CDR3 is CASQGAKYGYTF. CDR3 DNA sequence: TGTGCCAGCCAGGGGGCGAAATATGGCTACACCTTC.

This clone was counted only a few times. The rearrangement uses TRBV2 and TRBJ1-2; TRBD1 agrees at 12 bases. This CDR3 is 15 amino acids long. Looked up from germline, CDR1 is SNHLY and CDR2 is FYNNEI. V was clipped by 8 bases and J by 6 bases; unmatched bases: 10. The CDR3 DNA reads TGTGCCAGCCATATCCCGGGACAGGGGGCGAATGGCTACACCTTC. This encodes CASHIPGQGANGYTF.

The chain has TRBV30 and TRBJ1-2; 7 nucleotides match TRBD1. Germline CDR1 and CDR2: GTSNPN and SVGIG (reference sequence). J lost 9 bases, V lost 2 bases, and 12 bases had no gene match. This CDR3 comprises 14 residues. The CDR3 spells CAWSPLTTGASYTF. CDR3 nucleotide sequence: TGTGCCTGGAGTCCGCTCACCACAGGGGCAAGCTACACCTTC. Together with reference TRBV30 and TRBJ1-2, the CDR3 gives the full variable domain: SQTIHQWPATLVQPVGSPLSLECTVEGTSNPNLYWYRQAAGRGLQLLFYSVGIGQISSEVPQNLSASRPQDRQFILSSKKLLLSDSGFYLCAWSPLTTGASYTFGSGTRLTVV.

The chain couples TRBV6-1 to TRBJ1-2, with D perhaps matching TRBD1 (5 bases). V was shortened by 8 bases and J by 1 base, with 11 bases between the two germline ends. This CDR3 comprises 13 residues. Germline V CDR1 and CDR2: MNHNS, SASEGT. CDR3 nucleotide sequence: TGTGCCAGCGGAAAAGACAGTAACTATGGCTACACCTTC. The encoded protein is CASGKDSNYGYTF.

This clone has only a few counts. The chain employs TRBV7-2 and TRBJ2-1, with D possibly being TRBD2 (5 bases). With 2 bases removed from V and 6 bases from J, the gap between germline ends came to 17 bases. The CDR3 has 16 amino acids. Germline assignment: CDR1 SGHTA and CDR2 FQGNSA. The CDR3 coding sequence is TGTGCCAGCAGCTTACTCCGGTCCCTCGCGGGCAATGAGCAGTTCTTC. Its protein is CASSLLRSLAGNEQFF.

V is TRBV5-8 and J is TRBJ2-4, with 14 bases that match TRBD2. Germline CDR1 is SGHTS and CDR2 is YDEGEE. The CDR3 spans 17 residues. V dropped 3 bases and J dropped 7; count of bases not matched to a gene: 9. CDR3 DNA sequence: TGTGCCAGCAGCTCGAAGACTAGCGGGGGGGCGGCGAACATTCAGTACTTC. It codes for CASSSKTSGGAANIQYF.

This clone was counted between two and nine times. V usage is TRBV27 and J usage is TRBJ2-5; no clear D gene. The CDR3 runs to 14 residues. V was pared by 7 bases and J by 5 bases, with 17 bases between. Germline V CDR1 and CDR2: MNHEY, SMNVEV (reference sequence). For the CDR3, the DNA is TGTGCCAGCATCCTACCGACCCCCTGGGAGACCCAGTACTTC. It encodes CASILPTPWETQYF.

V is TRBV29-1 and J is TRBJ2-7, with 15 positions matching TRBD2. CDR1 is SQVTM and CDR2 is ANQGSEA in the germline V gene. This CDR3 contains 16 residues. The ends lost 5 bases at V and 0 bases at J; junction bases unmatched: 5. The DNA of the CDR3 is TGCAGCGTTTCGGGACTAGCGGGGGGTTTCTCCTACGAGCAGTACTTC. The encoded protein is CSVSGLAGGFSYEQYF.